The next 7 T cell receptor beta chains were all read from a single sample in a study of blood T cell repertoires in COVID-19. Libraries were prepared by immunoSEQ multiplex PCR; TCRdb keeps only in-frame clonotypes and omits some of them. In the table there are 300,000 to 400,000 clones, about nine tenths of which are singletons. The sequenced material came from peripheral blood. The receptors were sampled from a woman aged 65 to 85 with COVID-19, enrolled during active disease.

The V call is TRBV5-4, the J call TRBJ2-2; 8 bases are a match to TRBD2. Germline V gives CDR1 SGHNT, CDR2 YYREEE (reference sequence). With 3 bases clipped from V and 2 bases from J, the junction kept 6 bases outside the gene matches. The CDR3 spans 16 residues. The CDR3 nucleotides read TGTGCCAGCAGCTCCGCAAGCGGGGGTAACACCGGGGAGCTGTTTTTT. Translating it yields CASSSASGGNTGELFF.

The chain couples TRBV24-1 to TRBJ2-5; the D gene is possibly TRBD2 (5 bases). This CDR3 contains 14 residues. Germline CDR1 KGHDR, CDR2 SFDVKD. V lost 2 bases to trimming and J lost 5 bases, with 11 bases between them. CDR3 DNA sequence: TGTGCCACCAGTGATTCCCGAGGGCTGGAGACCCAGTACTTC. It codes for CATSDSRGLETQYF.

The rearrangement joins TRBV5-8 to TRBJ1-5; D unclear. Germline CDR1 and CDR2: SGHTS and YDEGEE. This CDR3 is 14 amino acids long. The V and J ends lost 0 bases and 2 bases respectively, with 6 bases between them. CDR3 DNA: TGTGCCAGCAGCTTGGGGGGAGGCAATCAGCCCCAGCATTTT. Protein sequence: CASSLGGGNQPQHF.

The CDR3 nucleotides are TGTGCCAGCAGCTTCGGACTAGCGGGGGGAATGGAGACCCAGTACTTC. Protein sequence: CASSFGLAGGMETQYF. The rearrangement uses TRBV13 and TRBJ2-5, with 14 bases aligning to TRBD2. Trimming removed 3 bases from V and 5 bases from J; junction bases left unmatched: 5. There are 16 residues in the CDR3. Looked up from germline, CDR1 is PRHDT and CDR2 is FYEKMQ (reference sequence).

CDR3 DNA sequence: TGCAGCGTTTACGGGGACAGTGAAGCCTCCTACGAGCAGTACTTC. Residues: CSVYGDSEASYEQYF. The rearrangement links TRBV29-1 to TRBJ2-7; 7 nucleotides align to TRBD1. V shed 5 bases, J shed 0 bases, and the junction held 10 bases outside the gene matches. The CDR3 is 15 amino acids. The V gene's germline CDR1 is SQVTM and CDR2 ANQGSEA.

V gene TRBV7-8 combines with J gene TRBJ1-2; possibly TRBD1 for D (6 bases). The CDR3 consists of 19 residues. Deletions cut 2 bases from V and 0 bases from J, with 22 bases between. CDR1 and CDR2 (germline): SGHVS, FQNEAQ. This CDR3 is CASSLYFVDSTGTNYGYTF. The DNA of the CDR3 is TGTGCCAGCAGCTTATATTTCGTCGACTCAACAGGGACTAACTATGGCTACACCTTC.

The J gene is TRBJ2-7, the V gene TRBV30; TRBD1 aligns across 11 bases. Germline values: CDR1 GTSNPN, CDR2 SVGIG (reference sequence). This CDR3 contains 14 residues. After removal of 1 base from V and 7 bases from J, the junction contained 6 bases not matched to a gene. CDR3 coding DNA: TGTGCCTGGAGTGGTGGACAGGGGGCTTGGGAGCAGTACTTC. Protein sequence: CAWSGGQGAWEQYF. Based on the CDR3 plus reference TRBV30 and TRBJ2-7, the full variable domain is SQTIHQWPATLVQPVGSPLSLECTVEGTSNPNLYWYRQAAGRGLQLLFYSVGIGQISSEVPQNLSASRPQDRQFILSSKKLLLSDSGFYLCAWSGGQGAWEQYFGPGTRLTVT.